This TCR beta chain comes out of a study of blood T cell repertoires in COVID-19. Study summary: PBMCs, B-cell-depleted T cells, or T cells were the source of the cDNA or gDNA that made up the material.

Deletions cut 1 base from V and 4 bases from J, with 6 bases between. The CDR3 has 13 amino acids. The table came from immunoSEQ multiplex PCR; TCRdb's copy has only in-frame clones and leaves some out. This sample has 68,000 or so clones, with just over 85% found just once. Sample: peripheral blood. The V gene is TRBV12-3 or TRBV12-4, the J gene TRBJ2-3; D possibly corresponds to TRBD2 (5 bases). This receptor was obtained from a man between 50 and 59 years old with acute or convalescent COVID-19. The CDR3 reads CASSLGTADTQYF. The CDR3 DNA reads TGTGCCAGCAGTTTAGGGACTGCAGATACGCAGTATTTT.